This entry describes one T cell receptor beta chain. What it binds is not known. PBMCs came from about 10 ml fresh peripheral blood. This entry is derived from a study of T cells in Graves' hyperthyroidism and ophthalmopathy. Study results and limitations: A model of 13 V-J pairs discriminated ophthalmopathy from stable hyperthyroidism. Model predictions of ophthalmopathy came a median around 6.5 months before onset.

The investigators amplified TCR beta CDR3 regions from RNA transcripts. HTBI primers were employed in a first-round RT-PCR of the TCR CDR3. TCRdb ran MiXCR on the multiplex PCR reads and lists one entry per CDR3 protein. Of 600,000 to 800,000 distinct CDR3 sequences listed, 35% were seen once; the top ten hold around 31%. Source material: blood. This receptor was identified in a woman between 40 and 55 years old with Graves' hyperthyroidism.

For the CDR3, the DNA is TGCAGCGTTGTTGTACAGGGGGGCGAAGCTTTCTTT. Translating gives CSVVVQGGEAFF. The genes are TRBV29-1 and TRBJ1-1; 8 nucleotides agree with TRBD1. The CDR3 has 12 residues. J gave up 8 bases and V 4 bases, and 6 bases lay outside the gene matches. CDR1 is SQVTM, CDR2 ANQGSEA, per germline.